This entry is about one TCR beta chain. These data come from a study of T cell changes during pregnancy in multiple sclerosis. Some clones are missing from TCRdb's copy, which holds only in-frame ones; the method was immunoSEQ multiplex PCR. Of tens of thousands of clones detected, 70% to 90% appear once; the ten largest clones hold roughly 12%. Unmatched junction bases numbered 7, after V lost 0 bases and J lost 2 bases. This CDR3 has 17 residues. Germline CDR1 and CDR2: LGHNA and YSLEER. The specimen was CD8+ T cells from peripheral blood mononuclear cells, collected in the third trimester of pregnancy. The J gene is TRBJ2-7, the V gene TRBV4-3; 10 nucleotides line up with TRBD1. This TCR came from a female donor with multiple sclerosis, enrolled in a pregnancy study. The CDR3 bases are TGCGCCAGCAGCCAAGATTGGGACAGGGGATCCACCTACGAGCAGTACTTC. This sequence encodes CASSQDWDRGSTYEQYF.